Included here is one T cell receptor (beta chain) sequence, with context. This record belongs to a study of read filtering for tumor transcriptome and immune sequencing. Across the whole study: Patients were 17 male and about 15 female, mean age 65.9 years, range about 45 to 85. R-ISS stage counts were 8 or 9 for I, 15 to 20 for II, six or seven for III.

At the time of active disease, bone marrow was collected from every patient. This library used around 0.4 ug RNA and molecular barcoded adaptors spanning alpha/delta and beta/gamma chains. One entry per CDR3 protein, called by TCRdb with MiXCR from the reads. The sample yields about 54,000 distinct CDR3 sequences, about 12% seen once. Sequencing was carried out using a population of CD138-negative cells sorted from bone marrow. The clonotype originates from a donor over 35 with multiple myeloma.

The CDR3 coding sequence is TGCAGTGCTCGACTCGAGAGGCTGCCTAACTATGGCTACACCTTC. This sequence encodes CSARLERLPNYGYTF. This rearrangement joins TRBV20-1 to TRBJ1-2, with D hard to call. The germline CDR1 and CDR2 sequences are DFQATT and SNEGSKA (reference sequence). CDR3 length: 15 amino acids. V was trimmed by 5 bases and J by 0 bases, leaving 16 bases between them.